Reported below is one T cell receptor (beta chain). Regarding time point: pre-sensitization, week 0. Treatment of the sample: therapeutic diphenylcyclopropenone sensitization with weekly scalp DPC. Researchers extracted total RNA from unfractionated whole blood. The data originate from a study of human T cells and chemical hapten exposure. The wider study: The patients, most of them female, presented with alopecia areata, totalis or universalis.

TCRdb independently ran MiXCR on the RACE reads; one entry per CDR3 protein. The sample has 40,000 or so distinct CDR3 sequences, 10% to 15% seen once. Deletions cut 5 bases from V and 1 base from J, with 10 bases between. The CDR3 is made up of 14 amino acids. Per germline, CDR1 LGHNT and CDR2 FRNRAP. The chain recombines TRBV12-5 with TRBJ2-3; D might be TRBD2 (5 bases). The sample in question was whole blood, obtained in connection with sensitization to the hapten diphenylcyclopropenone (DPC). The sequence was collected from a woman aged 40 to 50 with alopecia areata. Some clones in this sample may be carry-over from other donors' samples. CDR3 DNA: TGTGCTAGTGGTCTCGGACTGGGCACAGATACGCAGTATTTT. Protein product: CASGLGLGTDTQYF.